Following are 14 T cell receptor beta chains from one sample sequenced in a study of vaccination and CD4 T cells after COVID-19. Treatment of the sample: approximately 10-day PBMC culture with coronavirus spike peptide pools or control peptides (ViraFEST assay). Their antigens remain unidentified. Scientists ran DNA taken from cultured CD4+ T cells through the Oncomine TCR Beta short-read assay for sequencing. TCRdb reanalysed the PCR reads using MiXCR and keeps one entry per CDR3 protein. The sample includes about 15,000 distinct CDR3 sequences, 50% to 65% of them seen just once. Source: CD4+ T cells from blood, cultured in vitro, taken before SARS-CoV-2 vaccination. Receptor source: a human donor who had recovered from COVID-19.

The V call is TRBV19, the J call TRBJ1-5; maybe TRBD1 (6 bases). Per the germline V gene, CDR1 is LNHDA and CDR2 is SQIVND (reference sequence). The germline V and J ends were trimmed by 7 bases and 1 base, with 17 bases remaining between them. The CDR3 loop spans 16 amino acids. Here the CDR3 reads CASTPGTSVSNQPQHF. CDR3 bases: TGTGCCAGTACCCCAGGGACATCCGTGAGCAATCAGCCCCAGCATTTT.

The chain combines TRBV6-5 with TRBJ1-6; 8 bases agree with TRBD1. Germline assignment: CDR1 MNHEY and CDR2 SVGAGI. Losses at the gene ends were 4 bases for V and 9 bases for J; bases not matched to a gene: 17. This CDR3 has 18 amino acids. The CDR3 reads CASSSNPPGQVNLSPLHF. The CDR3 DNA follows: TGTGCCAGCAGTTCGAACCCGCCGGGACAGGTGAACCTTTCACCCCTCCACTTT.

The CDR3 region has the DNA TGTGCCAGCGAGCTCGACAGGTTGGCTGAAGCTTTCTTT. Translating gives CASELDRLAEAFF. The J gene is TRBJ1-1, the V gene TRBV2; D is possibly TRBD1 (6 bases). Germline V gives CDR1 SNHLY, CDR2 FYNNEI. The V end lost 8 bases, the J end lost 6 bases, and 16 bases lay between the germline ends. CDR3 size: 13 residues. Looking up the rest from reference TRBV2 and TRBJ1-1 gives the full variable domain: EPEVTQTPSHQVTQMGQEVILRCVPISNHLYFYWYRQILGQKVEFLVSFYNNEISEKSEIFDDQFSVERPDGSNFTLKIRSTKLEDSAMYFCASELDRLAEAFFGQGTRLTVV.

The rearrangement links TRBV6-5 to TRBJ2-5, with TRBD2 matching 8 bases. The CDR3 is 16 amino acids. V was pared by 0 bases and J by 4 bases, with 7 bases of the junction left unmatched. Germline V gene sequence: CDR1 MNHEY, CDR2 SVGAGI. CDR3 coding DNA: TGTGCCAGCAGTTACTCGGTTTTAGCGGGGATAGAGACCCAGTACTTC. As protein: CASSYSVLAGIETQYF.

Here the CDR3 DNA reads TGCAGTGCACCCTCCATTGACACTAGCGGGAGCAATGAGCAGTTCTTC. Its translation is CSAPSIDTSGSNEQFF. The chain carries TRBV20-1 and TRBJ2-1, with 11 bases matching TRBD2. Germline loops: CDR1 DFQATT, CDR2 SNEGSKA (reference sequence). This CDR3 has 16 residues. Losses at the gene ends were 6 bases for V and 6 bases for J; bases not matched to a gene: 13.

This clonotype was counted a few times. V and J are TRBV6-2 or TRBV6-3 and TRBJ2-2, with TRBD1 matching over 8 bases. CDR1 is MNHEY, CDR2 SVGEGT, per germline. The CDR3 covers 14 residues. V lost 6 bases and J lost 7; bases outside the gene matches: 7. CDR3 sequence (DNA): TGTGCCAGCAGCCCTTGGACAGGGAACGGGGAGCTGTTTTTT. This encodes CASSPWTGNGELFF.

V is TRBV27 and J is TRBJ2-7; the D gene is possibly TRBD1 (6 bases). Trimming removed 2 bases at V and 6 bases at J, with 14 bases between. CDR3 length: 14 amino acids. CDR1 and CDR2 (germline): MNHEY, SMNVEV (reference sequence). The CDR3 nucleotides are TGTGCCAGCAGTTTACGGCATTCAGGGGTCGAGCAGTACTTC. Translation gives CASSLRHSGVEQYF.

Relative to its sample, this clonotype is medium-sized. The V gene is TRBV19, the J gene TRBJ1-5, with 8 bases lining up with TRBD1. Per germline, CDR1 LNHDA and CDR2 SQIVND (reference sequence). V shed 9 bases and J 11 bases; nucleotides not matched to a gene: 12. There are 13 residues in the CDR3. The CDR3 loop reads CASAGQGARSQHF. The DNA of the CDR3 is TGTGCCAGCGCAGGACAGGGCGCTAGATCCCAGCATTTT.

The chain joins TRBV18 to TRBJ2-7; no clear D gene. V lost 0 bases and J lost 5, with 11 bases in between. The CDR3 sequence is 14 residues long. CDR1 KGHSH and CDR2 LQKENI come from the germline V gene. The chain's CDR3 is CASSPPDGVHEQYF. The CDR3 DNA reads TGTGCCAGCTCACCACCTGACGGCGTACACGAGCAGTACTTC. The full variable domain, with the rest looked up from reference TRBV18 and TRBJ2-7, is NAGVMQNPRHLVRRRGQEARLRCSPMKGHSHVYWYRQLPEEGLKFMVYLQKENIIDESGMPKERFSAEFPKEGPSILRIQQVVRGDSAAYFCASSPPDGVHEQYFGPGTRLTVT.

The rearrangement links TRBV6-2 or TRBV6-3 to TRBJ2-2; TRBD2 agrees at 10 bases. The CDR3 covers 16 residues. V was clipped by 5 bases and J by 3 bases; unmatched bases: 6. The germline gives CDR1 MNHEY, CDR2 SVGEGT. CDR3 sequence (DNA): TGTGCCAGCAGTGAAAGCGGGGGGGCGTACACCGGGGAGCTGTTTTTT. It yields the protein CASSESGGAYTGELFF.

The chain employs TRBV6-4 and TRBJ2-3, with D perhaps being TRBD1 or TRBD2 (5 bases each). Germline-derived CDR1 and CDR2 are MRHNA and SNTAGT. The length of the CDR3 is 15 residues. The V gene lost 6 bases and the J gene lost 0 bases, with 13 bases spanning the gap. The DNA for the CDR3 is TGTGCCAGCAGGGGACCGACAGAAAGCACAGATACGCAGTATTTT. Protein product: CASRGPTESTDTQYF.

V is TRBV20-1 and J is TRBJ2-1; no definite D call. CDR3 length: 15 amino acids. Per the germline V gene, CDR1 is DFQATT and CDR2 is SNEGSKA (reference sequence). Trimming stripped 0 bases from V and 2 bases from J, with 11 bases between. The CDR3 reads CSARDGSPTYNEQFF. CDR3 DNA: TGCAGTGCTAGAGATGGCTCTCCTACCTACAATGAGCAGTTCTTC.

The chain combines TRBV11-3 with TRBJ1-1; D call uncertain. Germline V CDR1 and CDR2: SGHNT, YENEEA. This CDR3 is 14 amino acids long. V shed 5 bases and J shed 0 bases, with 10 bases lying between them. CDR3 DNA sequence: TGTGCCAGCAGCCCCGGACCGCTGAACACTGAAGCTTTCTTT. It specifies CASSPGPLNTEAFF. Supplemented by reference TRBV11-3 and TRBJ1-1, the full variable domain reads EAGVVQSPRYKIIEKKQPVAFWCNPISGHNTLYWYLQNLGQGPELLIRYENEEAVDDSQLPKDRFSAERLKGVDSTLKIQPAELGDSAVYLCASSPGPLNTEAFFGQGTRLTVV.

The V call is TRBV27, the J call TRBJ2-2, with 8 nucleotides matching TRBD1. This CDR3 comprises 15 residues. CDR1 is MNHEY, CDR2 SMNVEV, per germline (reference sequence). V lost 6 bases to trimming and J lost 7 bases; unmatched junction nucleotides: 10. The CDR3, as DNA: TGTGCCAGCAGCCCACAGGGGGGTCTTATCGGGGAGCTGTTTTTT. Translation gives CASSPQGGLIGELFF.